This T cell receptor beta chain derives from a study of cytomegalovirus exposure and HLA in healthy donors. The V end lost 8 bases, the J end lost 0 bases, and 20 bases lay between the germline ends. CDR3 length equals 17 residues. Germline V gives CDR1 MDHEN, CDR2 SYDVKM. This clone occurred a few times. A multiplex PCR was run with 60 Vbeta primers and 13 Jbeta primers. Assay used: immunoSEQ multiplex PCR; TCRdb lists only in-frame clones, some missing. Altogether 170,000 or so clones are present, about 84% being singletons, with the ten largest covering around 5%. Sequencing used PBMCs. The chain recombines TRBV28 with TRBJ1-5; possibly TRBD1 for D (6 bases). This clonotype was sampled from a young man in good health and CMV-seronegative. The DNA of the CDR3 is TGTGCCAGCCTTTCGTCCGGGGGGCTCTGTAGCAATCAGCCCCAGCATTTT. It specifies CASLSSGGLCSNQPQHF.